The 20 T cell receptor beta chains given below trace back to one sample, sequenced in a study of shared clonotypes between healthy human individuals. Some clones are missing from TCRdb's copy, which holds only in-frame ones; the method was immunoSEQ multiplex PCR. The data contain about 680,000 clones, around four fifths of them singletons. Sequenced input: memory CD4+ T cells sorted from blood. The sample's subset: CD45RA-negative fraction. The receptor set was obtained from a woman in her 30s in good health.

This clone has more than one count but fewer than ten. The chain employs TRBV28 and TRBJ2-7; the D gene is possibly TRBD2 (5 bases). This CDR3 is 15 amino acids long. V was cut by 3 bases and J by 0 bases, with 12 bases left in between. Germline assignment: CDR1 MDHEN and CDR2 SYDVKM. This CDR3 reads CASSFFAAGSYEQYF. CDR3 DNA sequence: TGTGCCAGCAGTTTCTTTGCGGCGGGCTCCTACGAGCAGTACTTC.

The rearrangement uses TRBV4-1 and TRBJ2-1; TRBD2 might be the D (7 bases). The V gene lost 8 bases and the J gene lost 4 bases, with 12 bases spanning the gap. The CDR3 is 13 amino acids. Germline CDR1 and CDR2: MGHRA and YSYEKL. The CDR3 DNA reads as TGCGCCAGCGGGGGGGCGAATTACAATGAGCAGTTCTTC. Protein product: CASGGANYNEQFF.

The chain combines TRBV7-2 with TRBJ2-7; perhaps TRBD1 as D (5 bases). V was trimmed by 4 bases and J by 3 bases, leaving 13 bases between them. The CDR3 has 14 amino acids. Germline V gene lookup returns CDR1 SGHTA and CDR2 FQGNSA. CDR3 nucleotides: TGTGCCAGCAGCTCCCAGGGCGCAAACTACGAGCAGTACTTC. Its protein is CASSSQGANYEQYF. Combining the CDR3 with reference TRBV7-2 and TRBJ2-7 gives the whole variable domain GAGVSQSPSNKVTEKGKDVELRCDPISGHTALYWYRQSLGQGLEFLIYFQGNSAPDKSGLPSDRFSAERTGGSVSTLTIQRTQQEDSAVYLCASSSQGANYEQYFGPGTRLTVT.

The count of this clone is one. This chain links TRBV27 with TRBJ2-2; 11 nucleotides match TRBD2. The CDR3 consists of 16 residues. V dropped 0 bases and J dropped 6; count of bases not matched to a gene: 3. The V gene's germline CDR1 is MNHEY and CDR2 SMNVEV (reference sequence). CDR3 coding DNA: TGTGCCAGCAGTTTATCCGGGACTAGCGGCGCCGGGGAGCTGTTTTTT. Translation: CASSLSGTSGAGELFF.

About this clone: Other DNA sequences in this specimen translate into the identical CDR3. The chain recombines TRBV4-2 with TRBJ1-2; 7 bases fit TRBD1. Trimming at V came to 2 bases and at J to 2 bases, leaving 5 bases not matched to a gene. CDR3 length equals 15 residues. Germline CDR1 and CDR2: LGHNA and YNFKEQ. CDR3 DNA: TGTGCCAGCAGCCAACCGGGACAGAGGAACTATGGCTACACCTTC. This translates into CASSQPGQRNYGYTF.

The chain joins TRBV4-1 to TRBJ1-2; TRBD1 matches 7 bases. CDR1 is MGHRA, CDR2 YSYEKL, per germline. Unmatched junction bases numbered 12, after V lost 0 bases and J lost 5 bases. This CDR3 has 17 amino acids. This CDR3 is CASSQEGTMDRPYGYTF. As DNA, the CDR3 is TGCGCCAGCAGCCAAGAGGGAACCATGGACAGGCCATATGGCTACACCTTC.

This chain joins TRBV13 and TRBJ2-1; D not resolved. V was shortened by 1 base and J by 3 bases, with 7 bases between the two germline ends. The CDR3 has 14 amino acids. Germline V gene sequence: CDR1 PRHDT, CDR2 FYEKMQ (reference sequence). Here the CDR3 reads CASSLDSNYNEQFF. In DNA, the CDR3 is TGTGCCAGCAGCTTAGACAGCAACTACAATGAGCAGTTCTTC.

CDR3: CASSLDGTANYGYTF. The CDR3, as DNA: TGCGCCAGCAGCTTGGACGGGACAGCCAACTATGGCTACACCTTC. The chain employs TRBV5-1 and TRBJ1-2; 7 bases fit TRBD1. The V gene end was trimmed by 0 bases and the J gene end by 2 bases; junction bases not matched to a gene: 4. CDR3 length: 15 residues. Germline V gene lookup returns CDR1 SGHRS and CDR2 YFSETQ.

This rearrangement joins TRBV5-5 to TRBJ2-2, with 8 bases that match TRBD1. Germline lookup yields CDR1 SGHKS and CDR2 YYEKEE (reference sequence). V lost 5 bases and J lost 6; bases outside the gene matches: 9. The CDR3 runs 15 residues. The CDR3 spells CASSSQGAPAGELFF. The CDR3 region has the DNA TGTGCCAGCAGTTCGCAGGGGGCGCCCGCCGGGGAGCTGTTTTTT.

The gene calls are TRBV2 and TRBJ2-7, with 7 bases matching TRBD2. The CDR3 totals 14 residues. Trimming removed 7 bases from V and 0 bases from J; junction bases left unmatched: 6. Germline V gene sequence: CDR1 SNHLY, CDR2 FYNNEI. Written as DNA, the CDR3 is TGTGCCAGCACTAGGGGACTACTCTCCTACGAGCAGTACTTC. It specifies CASTRGLLSYEQYF.

This chain uses TRBV7-6 with TRBJ2-1, with TRBD2 identical over 10 bases. The CDR3 is 17 amino acids. In germline, CDR1 is SGHVS, CDR2 FNYEAQ. V dropped 5 bases and J dropped 3; count of bases not matched to a gene: 10. The CDR3 DNA sequence: TGTGCCAGCAGCCCCGACTTAGCGGGAGGCTTCTACAATGAGCAGTTCTTC. This translates into CASSPDLAGGFYNEQFF.

The genes are TRBV5-6 and TRBJ2-7; 9 bases match TRBD2. This CDR3 is built from 13 residues. V lost 4 bases and J lost 5; bases outside the gene matches: 4. Germline-derived CDR1 and CDR2 are SGHDT and YYEEEE. The CDR3 coding sequence is TGTGCCAGCAGCGCTAGCGGGAAAAACGAGCAGTACTTC. It codes for CASSASGKNEQYF.

This clone occurred once. The chain employs TRBV10-3 and TRBJ2-1, with a possible D match to TRBD2 (6 bases). Looked up from germline, CDR1 is ENHRY and CDR2 is SYGVKD. Trimming took 2 bases from V and 10 from J, leaving 27 bases between them. CDR3 length equals 18 residues. CDR3 nucleotides: TGTGCCATCAGTGAGCAAGGGAGGACCTCGCATAGTGTTTTCGAGCAGTTCTTC. The encoded protein is CAISEQGRTSHSVFEQFF.

The rearrangement uses TRBV25-1 and TRBJ1-2; D may be TRBD1 (6 bases). In germline, CDR1 is MGHDK, CDR2 SYGVNS. V was trimmed by 2 bases and J by 4 bases, leaving 8 bases between them. CDR3 length equals 13 residues. The CDR3, as DNA: TGTGCCAGCAGTGAACAAGGGGGCTATGGCTACACCTTC. It yields the protein CASSEQGGYGYTF.

This clone came up once. The chain joins TRBV9 to TRBJ2-2; the D is unclear. Germline V CDR1 and CDR2: SGDLS, YYNGEE. There are 13 residues in the CDR3. Deletions cut 0 bases from V and 4 bases from J, with 4 bases between. CDR3: CASSVGATGELFF. CDR3 nucleotides: TGTGCCAGCAGCGTAGGAGCCACCGGGGAGCTGTTTTTT.

V usage is TRBV29-1 and J usage is TRBJ2-2, with TRBD1 matching 7 bases. Looked up from germline, CDR1 is SQVTM and CDR2 is ANQGSEA. Unmatched junction bases numbered 11, after V lost 5 bases and J lost 5 bases. The CDR3 sequence is 15 residues long. CDR3 in amino acids: CSVIGAGGRTGELFF. CDR3 sequence (DNA): TGCAGCGTTATTGGGGCAGGGGGTCGGACCGGGGAGCTGTTTTTT.

This clone was counted between two and nine times. The chain joins TRBV29-1 to TRBJ2-1, with 10 nucleotides matching TRBD2. Trimming removed 6 bases from V and 8 bases from J; junction bases left unmatched: 7. The CDR3 totals 13 residues. The V gene's germline CDR1 is SQVTM and CDR2 ANQGSEA. The CDR3 sequence: CSVTRTSGDEQFF. Written as DNA, the CDR3 is TGCAGCGTCACACGGACTAGCGGTGATGAGCAGTTCTTC.

The CDR3 bases are TGTGCCTCCGGACTAGCGGGAGGGATCGGTGAGTTCTTC. Protein product: CASGLAGGIGEFF. V and J are TRBV30 and TRBJ2-1, with 15 nucleotides matching TRBD2. The trim removed 7 bases at V and 14 bases at J, leaving 9 bases unmatched. CDR3 length: 13 residues. Germline V gene lookup returns CDR1 GTSNPN and CDR2 SVGIG (reference sequence).

The chain has TRBV29-1 and TRBJ1-2; D remains unclear. Germline loops: CDR1 SQVTM, CDR2 ANQGSEA. The length of the CDR3 is 11 residues. V was pared by 6 bases and J by 7 bases, with 12 bases between. The CDR3 DNA sequence: TGCAGCGTCACCTACCGAGGTGGCTACACCTTC. This translates into CSVTYRGGYTF. The full variable domain, its missing parts supplied by reference TRBV29-1 and TRBJ1-2, is SAVISQKPSRDICQRGTSLTIQCQVDSQVTMMFWYRQQPGQSLTLIATANQGSEATYESGFVIDKFPISRPNLTFSTLTVSNMSPEDSSIYLCSVTYRGGYTFGSGTRLTVV.

This clone came up a few times. The V call is TRBV2, the J call TRBJ1-5, with D unclear. This CDR3 is 12 amino acids long. The germline CDR1 and CDR2 sequences are SNHLY and FYNNEI. V was trimmed by 8 bases and J by 5 bases, leaving 10 bases between them. CDR3 bases: TGTGCCAGCTCCACTGTCCATCAGCCCCAGCATTTT. Translation gives CASSTVHQPQHF. The variable domain in full, completed from reference TRBV2 and TRBJ1-5, reads EPEVTQTPSHQVTQMGQEVILRCVPISNHLYFYWYRQILGQKVEFLVSFYNNEISEKSEIFDDQFSVERPDGSNFTLKIRSTKLEDSAMYFCASSTVHQPQHFGDGTRLSIL.